This T cell receptor (beta chain) emerged from a study of immune evolution from preneoplasia to lung adenocarcinoma. The CDR3 covers 15 residues. The V end lost 6 bases, the J end lost 0 bases, and 10 bases lay between the germline ends. CDR1 and CDR2 from the germline V gene are SGHNT and YYREEE (reference sequence). TCRdb's table, derived via immunoSEQ multiplex PCR, lists solely in-frame clones and lacks some. The sample lists just over 9,000 clones, 75% to 90% occurring once. This clone came up once. Its antigen is currently unknown. Study results and limitations: KRAS-mutant nodules had the highest T cell clonality.

The TCR comes from a person between 65 and 79 years old with lung adenocarcinoma. Sample: FFPE lung adenocarcinoma in situ tissue. The rearrangement links TRBV5-4 to TRBJ2-6; no firm D call. The CDR3 nucleotides read TGTGCCAGCACCTCCTTGAACTCTGGGGCCAACGTCCTGACTTTC. It translates to CASTSLNSGANVLTF.